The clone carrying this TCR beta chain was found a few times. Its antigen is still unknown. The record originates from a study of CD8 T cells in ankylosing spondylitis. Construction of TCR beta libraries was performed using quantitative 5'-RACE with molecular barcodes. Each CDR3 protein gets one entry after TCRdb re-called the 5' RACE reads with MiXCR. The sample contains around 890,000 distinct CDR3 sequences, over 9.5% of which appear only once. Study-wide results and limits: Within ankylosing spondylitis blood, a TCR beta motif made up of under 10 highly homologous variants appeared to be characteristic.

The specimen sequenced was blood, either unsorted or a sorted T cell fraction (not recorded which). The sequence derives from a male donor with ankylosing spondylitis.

The CDR3 reads CASSLWAGGLDEQFF. Here the CDR3 DNA reads TGTGCCAGCAGTTTATGGGCAGGGGGGCTGGATGAGCAGTTCTTC. The chain is built from TRBV27 and TRBJ2-1; tentative D call: TRBD1 (7 bases). Per the germline V gene, CDR1 is MNHEY and CDR2 is SMNVEV (reference sequence). Trimming removed 1 base at V and 8 bases at J, with 15 bases between. The CDR3 is 15 amino acids.